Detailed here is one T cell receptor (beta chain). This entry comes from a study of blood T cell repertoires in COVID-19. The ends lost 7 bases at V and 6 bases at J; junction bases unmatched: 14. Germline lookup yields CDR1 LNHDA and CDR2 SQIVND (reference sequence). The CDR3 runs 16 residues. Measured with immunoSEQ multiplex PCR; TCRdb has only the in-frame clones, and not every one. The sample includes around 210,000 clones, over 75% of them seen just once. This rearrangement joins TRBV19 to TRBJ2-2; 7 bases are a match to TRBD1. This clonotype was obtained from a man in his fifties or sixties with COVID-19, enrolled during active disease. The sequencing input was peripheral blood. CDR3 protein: CASTFTGARSPGELFF. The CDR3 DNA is TGTGCCAGTACCTTTACAGGGGCCCGGTCACCCGGGGAGCTGTTTTTT.